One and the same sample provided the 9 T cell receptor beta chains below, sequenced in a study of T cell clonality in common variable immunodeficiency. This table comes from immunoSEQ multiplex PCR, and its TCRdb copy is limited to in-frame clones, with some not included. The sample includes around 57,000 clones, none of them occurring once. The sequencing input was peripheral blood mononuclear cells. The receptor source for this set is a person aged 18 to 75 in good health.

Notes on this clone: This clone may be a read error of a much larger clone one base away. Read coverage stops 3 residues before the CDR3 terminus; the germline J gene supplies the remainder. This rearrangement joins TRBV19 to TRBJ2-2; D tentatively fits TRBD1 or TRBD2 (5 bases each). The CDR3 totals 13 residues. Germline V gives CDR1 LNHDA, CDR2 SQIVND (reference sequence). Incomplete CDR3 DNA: TGTGCCAGTAGTTTGGAGACGAGGGGTTTG. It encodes CASSLETRGL. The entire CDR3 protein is CASSLETRGLLFF.

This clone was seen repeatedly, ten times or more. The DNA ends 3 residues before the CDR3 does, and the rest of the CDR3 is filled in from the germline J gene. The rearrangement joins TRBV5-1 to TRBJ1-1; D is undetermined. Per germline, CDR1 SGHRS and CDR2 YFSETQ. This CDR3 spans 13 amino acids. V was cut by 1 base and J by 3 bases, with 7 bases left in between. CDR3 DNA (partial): TGCGCCAGCAGCTTGTACGGTGACACTGAA. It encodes CASSLYGDTE. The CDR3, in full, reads CASSLYGDTEAFF.

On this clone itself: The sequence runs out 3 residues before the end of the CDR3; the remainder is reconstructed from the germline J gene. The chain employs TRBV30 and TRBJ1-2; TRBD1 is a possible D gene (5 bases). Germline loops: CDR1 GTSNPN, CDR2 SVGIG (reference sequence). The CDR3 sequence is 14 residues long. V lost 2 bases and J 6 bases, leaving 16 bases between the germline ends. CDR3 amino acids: CAWSPLGQPHGYTF. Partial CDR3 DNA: TGTGCCTGGAGTCCCTTAGGACAACCCCATGGC. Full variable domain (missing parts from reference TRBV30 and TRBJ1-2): SQTIHQWPATLVQPVGSPLSLECTVEGTSNPNLYWYRQAAGRGLQLLFYSVGIGQISSEVPQNLSASRPQDRQFILSSKKLLLSDSGFYLCAWSPLGQPHGYTFGSGTRLTVV.

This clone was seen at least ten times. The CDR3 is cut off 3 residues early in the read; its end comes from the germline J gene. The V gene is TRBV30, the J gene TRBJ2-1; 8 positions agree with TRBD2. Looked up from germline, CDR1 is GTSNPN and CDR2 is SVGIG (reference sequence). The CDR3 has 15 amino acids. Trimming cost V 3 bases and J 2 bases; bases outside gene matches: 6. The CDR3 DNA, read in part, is TGTGCCTGGAGCCCTACGGGACTAGCCTACAATGAG. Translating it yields CAWSPTGLAYNE. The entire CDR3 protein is CAWSPTGLAYNEQFF.

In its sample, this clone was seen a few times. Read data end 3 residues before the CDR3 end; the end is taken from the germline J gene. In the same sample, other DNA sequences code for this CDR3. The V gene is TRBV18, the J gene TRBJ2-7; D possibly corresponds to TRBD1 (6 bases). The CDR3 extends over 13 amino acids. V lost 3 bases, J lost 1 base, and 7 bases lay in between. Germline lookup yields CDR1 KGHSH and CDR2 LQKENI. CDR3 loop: CASSPGQSYEQYF. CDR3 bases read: TGTGCCAGCTCACCTGGACAGTCCTACGAG.

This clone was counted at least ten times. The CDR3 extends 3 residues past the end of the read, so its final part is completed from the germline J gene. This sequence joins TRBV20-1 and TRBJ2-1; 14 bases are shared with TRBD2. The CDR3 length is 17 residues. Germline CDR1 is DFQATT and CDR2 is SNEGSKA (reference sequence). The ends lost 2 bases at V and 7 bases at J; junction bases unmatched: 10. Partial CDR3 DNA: TGCAGTGCTAGACCCGGACTAGCGGGAGGTACAAGGAATGAG. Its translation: CSARPGLAGGTRNE. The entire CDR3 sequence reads CSARPGLAGGTRNEQFF.

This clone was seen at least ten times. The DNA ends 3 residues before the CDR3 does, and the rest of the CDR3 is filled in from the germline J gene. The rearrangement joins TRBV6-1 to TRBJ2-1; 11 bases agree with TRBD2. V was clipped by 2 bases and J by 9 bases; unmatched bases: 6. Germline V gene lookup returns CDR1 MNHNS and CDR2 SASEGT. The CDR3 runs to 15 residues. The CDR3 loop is CASSEITSGRGEQFF. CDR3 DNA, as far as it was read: TGTGCCAGCAGTGAAATTACTAGCGGGAGAGGTGAG.

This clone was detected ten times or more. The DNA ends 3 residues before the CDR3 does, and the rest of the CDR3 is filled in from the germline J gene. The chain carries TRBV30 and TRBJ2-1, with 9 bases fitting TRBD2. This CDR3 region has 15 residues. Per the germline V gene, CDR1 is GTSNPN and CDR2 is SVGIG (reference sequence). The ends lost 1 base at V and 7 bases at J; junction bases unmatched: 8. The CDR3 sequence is CAWSAKVAGVNEQFF. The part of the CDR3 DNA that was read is TGTGCCTGGAGTGCCAAGGTAGCGGGAGTGAATGAG.

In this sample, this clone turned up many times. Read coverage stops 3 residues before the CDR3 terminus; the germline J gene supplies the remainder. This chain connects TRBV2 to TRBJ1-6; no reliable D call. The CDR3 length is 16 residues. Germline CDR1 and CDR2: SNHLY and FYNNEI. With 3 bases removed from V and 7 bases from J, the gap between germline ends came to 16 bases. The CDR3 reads CASSDLSGESNSPLHF. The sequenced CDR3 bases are TGTGCCAGCAGTGATCTCTCCGGGGAGTCAAATTCACCC.